The 21 T cell receptor beta chains given below trace back to one sample, sequenced in a study of identical twins. TCRdb recomputed calls from the 5' RACE reads with MiXCR, one row per CDR3 protein. Of approximately 260,000 distinct CDR3 sequences detected, about 14% appear once; the ten largest clones hold 8.5% to 10%. Sample: memory (CD45RO+) T cells sorted from blood. Every receptor here comes from a woman aged 18 to 35 in good health.

This clonotype was seen ten or more times. The rearrangement uses TRBV5-5 and TRBJ1-1; 7 bases are shared with TRBD1. Per the germline V gene, CDR1 is SGHKS and CDR2 is YYEKEE (reference sequence). The CDR3 extends over 14 amino acids. Trimming at V came to 2 bases and at J to 0 bases, leaving 1 base not matched to a gene. CDR3 sequence: CASSFDRVNTEAFF. The CDR3, as DNA: TGTGCCAGCAGCTTCGACAGGGTGAACACTGAAGCTTTCTTT.

The table lists this clonotype with a few counts. The V call is TRBV5-6, the J call TRBJ2-7; 14 bases map to TRBD2. The trim removed 6 bases at V and 6 bases at J, leaving 5 bases unmatched. Germline V gene lookup returns CDR1 SGHDT and CDR2 YYEEEE. CDR3 size: 14 residues. The CDR3 loop is CASKGLAGGVEQYF. CDR3 DNA: TGTGCCAGCAAAGGACTAGCGGGAGGTGTCGAGCAGTACTTC.

This chain joins TRBV4-1 and TRBJ2-3; 7 nucleotides align to TRBD1. The trim removed 3 bases at V and 6 bases at J, leaving 3 bases unmatched. The CDR3 length is 13 residues. CDR1 MGHRA and CDR2 YSYEKL come from the germline V gene. CDR3 sequence (DNA): TGCGCCAGCAGCCAGCAGGGGGACGATACGCAGTATTTT. Its protein is CASSQQGDDTQYF.

This clonotype appeared a few times. The chain employs TRBV10-3 and TRBJ2-5; D is uncertain. The CDR3 is 13 amino acids. V lost 4 bases and J 1 base, leaving 7 bases between the germline ends. Per the germline V gene, CDR1 is ENHRY and CDR2 is SYGVKD. Here the CDR3 DNA reads TGTGCCATCAGTGCGGGCCTCCAAGAGACCCAGTACTTC. Protein sequence: CAISAGLQETQYF.

The genes are TRBV15 and TRBJ2-2; the D gene is possibly TRBD2 (5 bases). Germline V gene sequence: CDR1 LNHNV, CDR2 YYDKDF (reference sequence). V was cut by 5 bases and J by 6 bases, with 10 bases left in between. The CDR3 spans 13 residues. CDR3 in DNA: TGTGCCACCAGCGTTAGCGTAGCCGGGGAGCTGTTTTTT. Its translation: CATSVSVAGELFF.

V usage is TRBV6-1 and J usage is TRBJ2-1; D call uncertain. Trimming left V 2 bases short and J 8 bases short, with 13 bases between. The CDR3 sequence is 14 residues long. Germline-derived CDR1 and CDR2 are MNHNS and SASEGT. The CDR3 protein is CASSELGRSDEQFF. In DNA form, the CDR3 reads TGTGCCAGCAGTGAATTGGGAAGGAGCGATGAGCAGTTCTTC.

The chain combines TRBV12-3 or TRBV12-4 with TRBJ1-6; D uncertain. The V and J ends lost 4 bases and 7 bases respectively, with 14 bases between them. CDR3 length: 15 residues. Here the CDR3 reads CASSSSARSNSPLHF. CDR3 bases: TGTGCCAGCAGTTCGTCCGCCAGGTCGAATTCACCCCTCCACTTT.

The chain couples TRBV4-3 to TRBJ2-6, with D maybe TRBD1 (5 bases). The germline V gene has CDR1 LGHNA and CDR2 YSLEER. The V gene lost 5 bases and the J gene lost 0 bases, with 11 bases spanning the gap. This CDR3 has 16 amino acids. The CDR3 protein is CASSADRSSGANVLTF. CDR3 DNA: TGCGCCAGCAGCGCCGACAGAAGCTCTGGGGCCAACGTCCTGACTTTC.

The CDR3 sequence is CASSFGSVYGYTF. DNA of the CDR3: TGCGCCAGCAGCTTTGGGAGTGTCTATGGCTACACCTTC. This rearrangement joins TRBV5-1 to TRBJ1-2; D is unresolved. V lost 2 bases to trimming and J lost 4 bases, with 9 bases between them. CDR1 and CDR2 (germline): SGHRS, YFSETQ. This CDR3 is built from 13 residues.

This rearrangement joins TRBV20-1 to TRBJ2-7; D unresolved. V was clipped by 5 bases and J by 0 bases, with 20 bases between them. CDR1 and CDR2 (germline): DFQATT, SNEGSKA (reference sequence). The CDR3 has 16 amino acids. CDR3 region: CSASTFLNVGSYEQYF. The CDR3 DNA is TGCAGTGCTTCGACCTTCCTTAACGTCGGCTCCTACGAGCAGTACTTC.

The chain is built from TRBV19 and TRBJ2-2; 9 nucleotides match TRBD1. V was pared by 11 bases and J by 7 bases, with 11 bases of the junction left unmatched. Per germline, CDR1 LNHDA and CDR2 SQIVND (reference sequence). This CDR3 is built from 14 residues. Written as DNA, the CDR3 is TGTGCCTGCCGGACAGGGGACATGGGCGGGGAGCTGTTTTTT. Its protein product is CACRTGDMGGELFF.

This clonotype was counted between two and nine times. This CDR3 reads CASSQVGGDEQYF. The CDR3 nucleotides are TGTGCCAGCAGCCAAGTAGGAGGGGACGAGCAGTACTTC. The chain couples TRBV4-2 to TRBJ2-7; possible D gene TRBD2, 6 bases. V lost 1 base, J lost 5 bases, and 9 bases lay in between. The CDR3 is 13 amino acids. Per germline, CDR1 LGHNA and CDR2 YNFKEQ.

V is TRBV7-2 and J is TRBJ1-1; the D gene is possibly TRBD1 (5 bases). Germline assignment: CDR1 SGHTA and CDR2 FQGNSA. Trimming removed 5 bases from V and 2 bases from J, with 15 bases in between. This CDR3 has 15 amino acids. CDR3: CASSLLGVRNTEAFF. For the CDR3, the DNA is TGTGCCAGCAGCCTATTAGGGGTGAGAAACACTGAAGCTTTCTTT.

The chain employs TRBV20-1 and TRBJ1-2, with 12 bases that match TRBD1. Germline assignment: CDR1 DFQATT and CDR2 SNEGSKA (reference sequence). With V trimmed by 7 bases and J by 3 bases, 12 bases remained unmatched. This CDR3 region has 16 residues. CDR3 in DNA: TGCAGTGGGCGCGGGACAGGGGGCTTGCGGGACTATGGCTACACCTTC. Residues: CSGRGTGGLRDYGYTF.

In its sample, this clonotype was seen many times. The CDR3, as DNA: TGCAGCGTTGAATTGTTTTCGGGGGCCTCCTACAATGAGCAGTTCTTC. Translated, it gives CSVELFSGASYNEQFF. This chain connects TRBV29-1 to TRBJ2-1; tentatively, D is TRBD1 or TRBD2 (6 bases each). Trimming stripped 2 bases from V and 0 bases from J, with 14 bases between. The germline gives CDR1 SQVTM, CDR2 ANQGSEA. The CDR3 is 16 amino acids.

The gene calls are TRBV20-1 and TRBJ2-3; TRBD2 agrees at 11 bases. V shed 6 bases and J 3 bases; nucleotides not matched to a gene: 8. The germline V gene encodes CDR1 DFQATT and CDR2 SNEGSKA (reference sequence). The CDR3 contains 15 residues. DNA for the CDR3: TGCAGTGCCAACCCGACTAGCGGGGATACAGATACGCAGTATTTT. Its protein is CSANPTSGDTDTQYF.

The rearrangement joins TRBV7-6 to TRBJ1-1, with TRBD1 identical over 10 bases. The length of the CDR3 is 15 residues. V lost 2 bases, J lost 3 bases, and 3 bases stayed unmatched. The germline CDR1 and CDR2 sequences are SGHVS and FNYEAQ. The CDR3 DNA is TGTGCCAGCAGCTTATCGGGGACAGGGGACACTGAAGCTTTCTTT. It encodes CASSLSGTGDTEAFF.

The gene calls are TRBV20-1 and TRBJ2-1; 7 nucleotides agree with TRBD2. This CDR3 has 13 residues. CDR1 is DFQATT and CDR2 is SNEGSKA in the germline V gene (reference sequence). V lost 2 bases to trimming and J lost 7 bases; unmatched junction nucleotides: 5. This CDR3 is CSARSGLFNEQFF. CDR3 nucleotides: TGCAGTGCTAGATCGGGACTATTTAATGAGCAGTTCTTC.

The genes are TRBV25-1 and TRBJ2-2; TRBD2 aligns across 8 bases. With V trimmed by 6 bases and J by 6 bases, 6 bases remained unmatched. The CDR3 loop spans 14 amino acids. CDR1 is MGHDK, CDR2 SYGVNS, per germline. In DNA form, the CDR3 reads TGTGCCAGCAGGGATAGCGGGAAGGCCGGGGAGCTGTTTTTT. Protein: CASRDSGKAGELFF.

The genes are TRBV12-3 or TRBV12-4 and TRBJ1-2; perhaps TRBD1 as D (6 bases). V was clipped by 1 base and J by 5 bases, with 11 bases between them. This CDR3 is 14 amino acids long. CDR3 bases: TGTGCCAGCAGTTTAGGGGGGGCACATTATGGCTACACCTTC. Its translation: CASSLGGAHYGYTF.

The rearrangement links TRBV6-5 to TRBJ2-3; TRBD1 matches at 12 bases. CDR3 length: 16 residues. Trimming removed 2 bases from V and 7 bases from J; junction bases left unmatched: 7. CDR1 MNHEY and CDR2 SVGAGI come from the germline V gene. CDR3 sequence reads: CASSYRGTGGVYTQYF. CDR3 bases: TGTGCCAGCAGTTACCGCGGGACAGGGGGCGTGTATACGCAGTATTTT.